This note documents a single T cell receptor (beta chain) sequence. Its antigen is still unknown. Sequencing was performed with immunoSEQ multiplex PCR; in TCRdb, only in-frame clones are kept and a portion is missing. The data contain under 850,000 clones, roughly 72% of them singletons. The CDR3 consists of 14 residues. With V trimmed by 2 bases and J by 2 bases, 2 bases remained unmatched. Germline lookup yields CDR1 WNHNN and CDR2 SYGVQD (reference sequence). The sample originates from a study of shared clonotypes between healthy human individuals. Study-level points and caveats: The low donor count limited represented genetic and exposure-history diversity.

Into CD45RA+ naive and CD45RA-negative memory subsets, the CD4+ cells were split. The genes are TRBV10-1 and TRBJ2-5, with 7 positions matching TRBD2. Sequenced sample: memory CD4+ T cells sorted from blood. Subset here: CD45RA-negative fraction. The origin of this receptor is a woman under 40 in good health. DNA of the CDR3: TGCGCCAGCAGTGAGACTAGCGAGCAAGAGACCCAGTACTTC. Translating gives CASSETSEQETQYF.